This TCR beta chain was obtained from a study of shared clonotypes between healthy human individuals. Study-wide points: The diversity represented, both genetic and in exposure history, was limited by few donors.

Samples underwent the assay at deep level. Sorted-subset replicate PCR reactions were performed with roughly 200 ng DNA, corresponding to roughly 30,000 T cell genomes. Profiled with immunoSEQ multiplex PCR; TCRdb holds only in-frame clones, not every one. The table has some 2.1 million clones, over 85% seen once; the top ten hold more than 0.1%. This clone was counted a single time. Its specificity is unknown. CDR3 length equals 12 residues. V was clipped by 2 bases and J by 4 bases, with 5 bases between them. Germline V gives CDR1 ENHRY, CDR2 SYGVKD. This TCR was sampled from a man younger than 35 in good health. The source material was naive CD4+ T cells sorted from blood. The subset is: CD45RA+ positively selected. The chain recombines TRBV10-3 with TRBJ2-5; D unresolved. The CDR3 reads CAISEMAETQYF. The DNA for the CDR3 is TGTGCCATCAGTGAGATGGCAGAGACCCAGTACTTC.